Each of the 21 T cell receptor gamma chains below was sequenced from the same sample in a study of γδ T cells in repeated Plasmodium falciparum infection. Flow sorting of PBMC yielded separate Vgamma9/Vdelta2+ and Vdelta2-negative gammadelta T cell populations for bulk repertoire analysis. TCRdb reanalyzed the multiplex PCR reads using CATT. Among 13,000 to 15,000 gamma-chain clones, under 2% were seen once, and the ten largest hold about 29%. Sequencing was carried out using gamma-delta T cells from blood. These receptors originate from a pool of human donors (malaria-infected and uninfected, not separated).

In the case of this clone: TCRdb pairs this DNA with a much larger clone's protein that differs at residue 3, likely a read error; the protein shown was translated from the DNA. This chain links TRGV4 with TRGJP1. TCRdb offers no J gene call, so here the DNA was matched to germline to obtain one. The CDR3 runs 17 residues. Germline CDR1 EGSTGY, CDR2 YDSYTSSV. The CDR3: CAAWDYSHYTTGWFKIF. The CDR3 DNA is TGTGCCGCCTGGGATTACTCTCACTATACCACTGGTTGGTTCAAGATATTT.

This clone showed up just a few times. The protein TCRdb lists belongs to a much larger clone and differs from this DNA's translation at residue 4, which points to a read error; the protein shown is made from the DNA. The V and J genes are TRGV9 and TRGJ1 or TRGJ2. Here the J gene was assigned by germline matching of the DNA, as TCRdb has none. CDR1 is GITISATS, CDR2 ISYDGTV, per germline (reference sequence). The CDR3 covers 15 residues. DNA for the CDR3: TGTGCCTTGAGGGAGGTGCATCCGGGTTATTATAAGAAACTCTTT. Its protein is CALREVHPGYYKKLF.

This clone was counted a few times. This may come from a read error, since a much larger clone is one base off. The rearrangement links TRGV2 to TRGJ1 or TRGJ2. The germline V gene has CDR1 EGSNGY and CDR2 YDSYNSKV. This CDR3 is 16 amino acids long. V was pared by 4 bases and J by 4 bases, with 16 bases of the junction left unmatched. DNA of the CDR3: TGTGCCACCTGGGAGAAGAGGCTCGGGGGATATTATAAGAAACTCTTT. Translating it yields CATWEKRLGGYYKKLF.

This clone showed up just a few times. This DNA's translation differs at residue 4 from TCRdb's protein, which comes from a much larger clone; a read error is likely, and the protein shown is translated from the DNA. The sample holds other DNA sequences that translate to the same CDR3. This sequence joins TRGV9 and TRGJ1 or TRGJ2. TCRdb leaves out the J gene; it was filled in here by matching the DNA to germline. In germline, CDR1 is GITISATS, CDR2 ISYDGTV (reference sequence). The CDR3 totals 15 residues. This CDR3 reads CALREVPVRYYKKLF. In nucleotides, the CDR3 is TGTGCCTTGAGGGAGGTGCCTGTCCGATATTATAAGAAACTCTTT.

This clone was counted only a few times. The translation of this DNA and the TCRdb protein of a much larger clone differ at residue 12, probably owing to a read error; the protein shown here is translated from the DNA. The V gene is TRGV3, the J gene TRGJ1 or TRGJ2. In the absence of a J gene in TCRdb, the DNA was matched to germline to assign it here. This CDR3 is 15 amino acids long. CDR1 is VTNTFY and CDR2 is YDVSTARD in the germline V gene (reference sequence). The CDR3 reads CATWDRRARYYRKLF. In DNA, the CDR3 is TGTGCCACCTGGGACAGGCGTGCGAGATATTATAGGAAACTCTTT.

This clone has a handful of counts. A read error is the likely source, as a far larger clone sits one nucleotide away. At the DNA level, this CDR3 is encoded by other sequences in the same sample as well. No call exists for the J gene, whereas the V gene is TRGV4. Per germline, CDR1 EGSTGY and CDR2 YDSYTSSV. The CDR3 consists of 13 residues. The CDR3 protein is CATWDGPSWPKLF. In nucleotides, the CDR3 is TGTGCCACCTGGGATGGGCCTTCGTGGCCAAAACTCTTT.

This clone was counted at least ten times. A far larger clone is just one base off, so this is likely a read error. The CDR3 loop reads CALWENEKLF. CDR3 nucleotides: TGTGCCTTGTGGGAGAATGAGAAGCTCTTT. V and J are TRGV9 and TRGJ1 or TRGJ2. The CDR3 runs to 10 residues. Germline assignment: CDR1 GITISATS and CDR2 ISYDGTV (reference sequence).

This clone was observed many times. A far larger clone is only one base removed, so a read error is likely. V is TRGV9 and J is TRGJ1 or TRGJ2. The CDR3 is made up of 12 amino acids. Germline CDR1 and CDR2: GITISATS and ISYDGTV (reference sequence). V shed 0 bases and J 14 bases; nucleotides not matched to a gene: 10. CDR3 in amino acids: CALWEVQTSELF. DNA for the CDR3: TGTGCCTTGTGGGAGGTGCAAACCTCGGAACTCTTT.

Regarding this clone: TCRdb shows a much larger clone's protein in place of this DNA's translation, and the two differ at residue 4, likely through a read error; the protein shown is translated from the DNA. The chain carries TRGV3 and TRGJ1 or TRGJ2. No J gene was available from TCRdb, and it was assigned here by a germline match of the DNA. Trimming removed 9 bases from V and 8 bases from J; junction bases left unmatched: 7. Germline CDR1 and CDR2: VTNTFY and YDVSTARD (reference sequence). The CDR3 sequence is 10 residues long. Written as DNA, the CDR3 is TGTGCCACCGGGGGAAATAAGAAACTCTTT. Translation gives CATGGNKKLF.

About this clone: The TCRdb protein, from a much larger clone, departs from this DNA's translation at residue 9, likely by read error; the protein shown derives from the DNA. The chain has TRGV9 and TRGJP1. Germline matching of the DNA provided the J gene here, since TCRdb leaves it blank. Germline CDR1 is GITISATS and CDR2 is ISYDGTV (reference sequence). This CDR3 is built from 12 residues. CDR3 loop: CALWATGWLKIF. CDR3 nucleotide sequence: TGTGCCTTGTGGGCCACTGGTTGGCTCAAGATATTT.

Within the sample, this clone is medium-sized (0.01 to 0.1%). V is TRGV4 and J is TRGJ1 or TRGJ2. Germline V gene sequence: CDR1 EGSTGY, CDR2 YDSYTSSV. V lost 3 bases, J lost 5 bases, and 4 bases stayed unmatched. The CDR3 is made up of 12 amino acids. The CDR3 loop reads CATWDWNYKKLF. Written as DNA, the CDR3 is TGTGCCACCTGGGATTGGAATTATAAGAAACTCTTT.

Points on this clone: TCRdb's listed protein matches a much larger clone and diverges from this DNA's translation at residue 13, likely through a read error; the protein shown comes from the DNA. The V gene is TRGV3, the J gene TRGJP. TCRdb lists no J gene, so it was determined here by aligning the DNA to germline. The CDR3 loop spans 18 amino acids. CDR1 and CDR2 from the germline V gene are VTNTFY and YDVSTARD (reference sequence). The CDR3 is CATWDVSTQELGRKIKVF. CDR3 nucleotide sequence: TGTGCCACCTGGGACGTGTCAACGCAAGAGTTGGGCAGAAAAATCAAGGTATTT.

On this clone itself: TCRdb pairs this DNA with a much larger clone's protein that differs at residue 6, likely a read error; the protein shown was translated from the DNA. The CDR3 bases are TGTGCCTTGTTGTTGGTGAAACTCTTT. This codes for CALLLVKLF. This chain connects TRGV9 to TRGJ1 or TRGJ2. As TCRdb names no J gene, one was assigned here on the basis of a DNA match to germline. V lost 8 bases to trimming and J lost 12 bases; unmatched junction nucleotides: 7. The germline gives CDR1 GITISATS, CDR2 ISYDGTV (reference sequence). The CDR3 extends over 9 amino acids.

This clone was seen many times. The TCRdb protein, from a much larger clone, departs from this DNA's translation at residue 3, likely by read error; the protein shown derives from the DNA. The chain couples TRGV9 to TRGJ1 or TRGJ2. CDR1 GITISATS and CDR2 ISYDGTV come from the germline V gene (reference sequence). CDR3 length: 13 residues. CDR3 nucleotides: TGTGCCTCGTGGGAAGAGTTTTATTATAAGAAACTCTTT. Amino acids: CASWEEFYYKKLF.

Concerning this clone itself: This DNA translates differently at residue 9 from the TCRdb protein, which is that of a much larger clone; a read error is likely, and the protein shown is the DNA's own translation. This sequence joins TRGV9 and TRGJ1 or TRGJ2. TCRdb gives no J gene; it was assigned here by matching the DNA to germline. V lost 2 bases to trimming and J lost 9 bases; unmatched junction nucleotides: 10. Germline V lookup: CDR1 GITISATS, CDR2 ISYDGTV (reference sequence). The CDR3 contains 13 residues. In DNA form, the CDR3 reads TGTGCCTTGTGGGAGGCCCTACTACCTAAGAAACTCTTT. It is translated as CALWEALLPKKLF.

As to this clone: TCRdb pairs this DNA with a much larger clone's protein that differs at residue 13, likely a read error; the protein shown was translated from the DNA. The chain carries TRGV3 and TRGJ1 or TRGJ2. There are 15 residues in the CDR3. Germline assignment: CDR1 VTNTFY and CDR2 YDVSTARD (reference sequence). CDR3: CATWDRQGNYYKNLF. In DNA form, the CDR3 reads TGTGCCACCTGGGACAGGCAGGGGAATTATTATAAGAATCTCTTT.

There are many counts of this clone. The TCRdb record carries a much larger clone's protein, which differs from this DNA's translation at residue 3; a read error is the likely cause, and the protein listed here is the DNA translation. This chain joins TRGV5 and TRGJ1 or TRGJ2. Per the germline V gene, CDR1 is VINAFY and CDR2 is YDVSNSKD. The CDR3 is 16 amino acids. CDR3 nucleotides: TGTGCCTCCTGGGACAGGCCCGATAGGATTTGGTATAAGAAACTCTTT. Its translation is CASWDRPDRIWYKKLF.

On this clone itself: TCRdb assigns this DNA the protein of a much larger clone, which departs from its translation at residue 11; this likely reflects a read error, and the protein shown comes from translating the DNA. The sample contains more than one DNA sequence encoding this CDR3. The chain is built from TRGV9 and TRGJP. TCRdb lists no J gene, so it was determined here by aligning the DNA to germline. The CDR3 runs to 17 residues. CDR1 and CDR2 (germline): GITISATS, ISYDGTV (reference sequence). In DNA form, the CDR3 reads TGTGCCTTGTGGGAGGTCCCGCAAGAGTTGGACAAAAAAATCAAGGTATTT. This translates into CALWEVPQELDKKIKVF.

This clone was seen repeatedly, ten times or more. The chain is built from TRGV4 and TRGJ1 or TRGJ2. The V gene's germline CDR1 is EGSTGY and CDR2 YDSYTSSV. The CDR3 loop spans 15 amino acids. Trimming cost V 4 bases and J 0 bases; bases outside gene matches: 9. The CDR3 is CATWDLTLNYYKKLF. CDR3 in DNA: TGTGCCACCTGGGACCTAACCTTGAATTATTATAAGAAACTCTTT.

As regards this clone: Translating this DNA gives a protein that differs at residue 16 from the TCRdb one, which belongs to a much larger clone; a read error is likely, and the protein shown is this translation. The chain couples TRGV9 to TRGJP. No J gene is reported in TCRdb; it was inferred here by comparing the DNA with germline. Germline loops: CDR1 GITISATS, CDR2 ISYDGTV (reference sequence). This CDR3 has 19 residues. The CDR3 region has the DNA TGTGCCTTGTGGGAGGTGGAATTCTCGCAAGAGTTGGGCAAAAAAACCAAGGTATTT. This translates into CALWEVEFSQELGKKTKVF.

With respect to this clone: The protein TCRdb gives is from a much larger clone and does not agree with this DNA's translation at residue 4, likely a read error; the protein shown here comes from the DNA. CDR3 sequence reads: CATRDGLGINSSDWIKTF. The CDR3 DNA follows: TGTGCCACCCGGGACGGGCTCGGAATAAATAGTAGTGATTGGATCAAGACGTTT. The chain carries TRGV2 and TRGJP2. The J gene was missing in TCRdb and was found by matching the end of the DNA to germline. CDR3 size: 18 residues. The V gene's germline CDR1 is EGSNGY and CDR2 YDSYNSKV.